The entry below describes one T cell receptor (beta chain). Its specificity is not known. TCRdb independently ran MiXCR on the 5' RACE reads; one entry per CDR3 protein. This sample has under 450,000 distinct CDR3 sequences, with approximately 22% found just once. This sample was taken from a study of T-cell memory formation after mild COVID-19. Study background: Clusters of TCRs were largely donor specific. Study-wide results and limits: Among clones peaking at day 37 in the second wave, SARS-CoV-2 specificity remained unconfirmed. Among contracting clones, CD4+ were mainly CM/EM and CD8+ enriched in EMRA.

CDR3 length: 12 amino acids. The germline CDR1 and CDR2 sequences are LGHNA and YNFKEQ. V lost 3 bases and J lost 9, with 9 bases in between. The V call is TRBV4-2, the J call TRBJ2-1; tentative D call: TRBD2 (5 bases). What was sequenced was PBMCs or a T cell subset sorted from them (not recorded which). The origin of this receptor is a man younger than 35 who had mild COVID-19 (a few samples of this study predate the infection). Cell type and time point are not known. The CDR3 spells CASSQWSGEQFF. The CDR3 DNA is TGTGCCAGCAGCCAGTGGAGCGGTGAGCAGTTCTTC.